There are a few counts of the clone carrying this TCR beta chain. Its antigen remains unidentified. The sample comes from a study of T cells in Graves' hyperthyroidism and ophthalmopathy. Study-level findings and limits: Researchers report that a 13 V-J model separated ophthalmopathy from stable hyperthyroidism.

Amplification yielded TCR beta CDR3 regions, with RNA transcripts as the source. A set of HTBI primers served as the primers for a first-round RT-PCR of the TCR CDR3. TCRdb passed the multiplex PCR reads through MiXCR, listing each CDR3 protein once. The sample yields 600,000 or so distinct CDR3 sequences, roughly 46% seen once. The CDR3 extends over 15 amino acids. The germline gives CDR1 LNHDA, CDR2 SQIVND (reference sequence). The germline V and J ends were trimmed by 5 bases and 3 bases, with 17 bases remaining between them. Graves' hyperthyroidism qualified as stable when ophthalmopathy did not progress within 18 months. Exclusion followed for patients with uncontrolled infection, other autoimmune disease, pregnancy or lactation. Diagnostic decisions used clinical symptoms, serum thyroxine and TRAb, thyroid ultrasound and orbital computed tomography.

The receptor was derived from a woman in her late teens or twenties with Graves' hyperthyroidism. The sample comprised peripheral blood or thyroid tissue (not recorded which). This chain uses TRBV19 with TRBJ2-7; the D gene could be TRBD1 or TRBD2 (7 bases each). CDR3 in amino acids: CASSSSRGGDYEQYF. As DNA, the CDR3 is TGTGCCAGTAGTTCTTCCAGGGGGGGAGACTACGAGCAGTACTTC.